Listed here are 5 T cell receptor beta chains from one sample, sequenced in a study of blood T cell repertoires in COVID-19. TCRdb keeps only in-frame clones here, not all; method: immunoSEQ multiplex PCR. The data show about 110,000 clones, nearly 90% seen once. The specimen sequenced was peripheral blood. These receptors were collected from a human donor in a cohort sampled during active COVID-19.

The rearrangement links TRBV6-2 or TRBV6-3 to TRBJ2-7, with D possibly matching TRBD2 (6 bases). Germline V lookup: CDR1 MNHEY, CDR2 SVGEGT. CDR3 length: 12 amino acids. Trimming took 4 bases from V and 4 from J, leaving 8 bases between them. The CDR3 loop reads CASSSAGYEQYF. As DNA, the CDR3 is TGTGCCAGCAGTTCGGCGGGGTACGAGCAGTACTTC.

This sequence joins TRBV9 and TRBJ2-1, with D unclear. The CDR3 totals 13 residues. With 3 bases removed from V and 4 bases from J, the gap between germline ends came to 8 bases. Germline V gives CDR1 SGDLS, CDR2 YYNGEE. The DNA for the CDR3 is TGTGCCAGCAGCGGGAGACGGTACAATGAGCAGTTCTTC. It codes for CASSGRRYNEQFF.

The chain links TRBV29-1 to TRBJ1-1; 7 bases map to TRBD1. The ends lost 6 bases at V and 10 bases at J; junction bases unmatched: 20. The CDR3 loop spans 15 amino acids. Per germline, CDR1 SQVTM and CDR2 ANQGSEA. The CDR3 DNA reads as TGCAGCGTAACCACCGGGACAGCCTCAACGTATGGAGCTTTCTTT. Its translation: CSVTTGTASTYGAFF.

V gene TRBV5-1 combines with J gene TRBJ2-7, with D perhaps matching TRBD2 (5 bases). The ends were cut back, 2 bases at V and 7 bases at J, with 10 bases in the middle. Germline values: CDR1 SGHRS, CDR2 YFSETQ. This CDR3 has 12 amino acids. The CDR3 sequence: CASSFTPGEQYF. CDR3 nucleotides: TGCGCCAGCAGCTTTACTCCGGGGGAGCAGTACTTC.

This chain uses TRBV5-1 with TRBJ2-7; 8 bases match TRBD1. J lost 5 bases, V lost 3 bases, and 7 bases had no gene match. Germline values: CDR1 SGHRS, CDR2 YFSETQ. The CDR3 extends over 14 amino acids. The CDR3 DNA is TGCGCCAGCAGCTCGGGACAGGACCCCAACGAGCAGTACTTC. Protein product: CASSSGQDPNEQYF.